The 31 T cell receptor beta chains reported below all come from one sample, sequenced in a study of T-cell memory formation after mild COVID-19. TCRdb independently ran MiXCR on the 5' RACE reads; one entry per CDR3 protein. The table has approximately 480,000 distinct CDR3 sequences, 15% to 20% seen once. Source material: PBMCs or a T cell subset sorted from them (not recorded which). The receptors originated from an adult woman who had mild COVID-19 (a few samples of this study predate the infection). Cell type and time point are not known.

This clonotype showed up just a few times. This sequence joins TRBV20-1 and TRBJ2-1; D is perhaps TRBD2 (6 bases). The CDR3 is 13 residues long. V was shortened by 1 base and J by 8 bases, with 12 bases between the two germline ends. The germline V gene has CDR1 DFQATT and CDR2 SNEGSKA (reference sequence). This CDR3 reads CSARAGVFDEQFF. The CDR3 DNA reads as TGCAGTGCTAGAGCGGGAGTATTCGATGAGCAGTTCTTC.

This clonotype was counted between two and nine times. The CDR3 nucleotides read TGTGCCAGCAGCTTGTCAGTAAGCTCCTACGAGCAGTACTTC. Its translation: CASSLSVSSYEQYF. The gene calls are TRBV5-4 and TRBJ2-7, with unresolved D. The V end was cut by 1 base, the J end by 0 bases, with 8 bases between. CDR3 length: 14 amino acids. Germline CDR1 reads SGHNT; CDR2 reads YYREEE (reference sequence).

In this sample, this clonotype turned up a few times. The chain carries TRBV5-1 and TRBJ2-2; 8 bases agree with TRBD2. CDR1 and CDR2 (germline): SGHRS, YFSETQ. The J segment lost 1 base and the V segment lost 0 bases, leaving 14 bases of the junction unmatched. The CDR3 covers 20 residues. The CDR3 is CASSLASGLVGKMNTGELFF. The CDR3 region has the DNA TGCGCCAGCAGCTTGGCCTCGGGACTAGTCGGGAAGATGAACACCGGGGAGCTGTTTTTT.

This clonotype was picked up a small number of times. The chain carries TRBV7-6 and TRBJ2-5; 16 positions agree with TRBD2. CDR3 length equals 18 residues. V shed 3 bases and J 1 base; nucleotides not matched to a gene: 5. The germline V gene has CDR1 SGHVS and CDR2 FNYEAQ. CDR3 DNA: TGTGCCAGCAGCTTGACTGGGACTAGCGGGGGGGTCCAAGAGACCCAGTACTTC. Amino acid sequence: CASSLTGTSGGVQETQYF.

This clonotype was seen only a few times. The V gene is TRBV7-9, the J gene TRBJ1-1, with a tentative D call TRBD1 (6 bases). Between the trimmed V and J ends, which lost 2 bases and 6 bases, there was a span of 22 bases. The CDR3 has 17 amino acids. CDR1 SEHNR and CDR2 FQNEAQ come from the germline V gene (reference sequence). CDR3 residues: CASSLYPPSQGMAEAFF. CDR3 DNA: TGTGCCAGCAGCTTATACCCCCCGAGTCAGGGGATGGCTGAAGCTTTCTTT.

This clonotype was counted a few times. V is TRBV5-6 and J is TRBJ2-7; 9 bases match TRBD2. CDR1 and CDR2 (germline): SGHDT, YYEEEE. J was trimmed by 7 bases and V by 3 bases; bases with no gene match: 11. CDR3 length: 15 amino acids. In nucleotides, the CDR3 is TGTGCCAGCAGCTACGGTAGCGGGAGAGTTCGGGAGCAGTACTTC. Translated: CASSYGSGRVREQYF.

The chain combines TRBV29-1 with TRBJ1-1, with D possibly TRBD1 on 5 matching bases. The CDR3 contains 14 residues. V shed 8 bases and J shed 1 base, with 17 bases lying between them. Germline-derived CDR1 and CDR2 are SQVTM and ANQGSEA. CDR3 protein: CSLKAGRGNTEAFF. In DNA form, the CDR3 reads TGCAGCCTTAAGGCGGGACGCGGGAACACTGAAGCTTTCTTT.

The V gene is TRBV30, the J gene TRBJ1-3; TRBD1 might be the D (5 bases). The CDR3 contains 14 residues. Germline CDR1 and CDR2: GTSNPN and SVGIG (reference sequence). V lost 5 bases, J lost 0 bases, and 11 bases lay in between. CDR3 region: CAWATGSSGNTIYF. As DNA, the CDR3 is TGTGCCTGGGCAACAGGCAGCTCTGGAAACACCATATATTTT.

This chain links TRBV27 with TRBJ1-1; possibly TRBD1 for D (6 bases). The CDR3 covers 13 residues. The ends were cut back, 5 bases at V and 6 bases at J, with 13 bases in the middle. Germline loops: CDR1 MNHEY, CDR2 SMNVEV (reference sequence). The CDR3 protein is CASSKNRVAEAFF. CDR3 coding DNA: TGTGCCAGCAGTAAAAACAGGGTCGCTGAAGCTTTCTTT.

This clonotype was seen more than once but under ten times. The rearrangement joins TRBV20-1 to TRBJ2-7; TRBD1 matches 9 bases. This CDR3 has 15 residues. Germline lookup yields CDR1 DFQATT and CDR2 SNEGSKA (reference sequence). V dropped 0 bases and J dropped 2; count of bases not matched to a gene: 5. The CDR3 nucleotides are TGCAGTGCTAGAGATTGGGGACAGGGCACCTACGAGCAGTACTTC. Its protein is CSARDWGQGTYEQYF.

The CDR3, as DNA: TGTGCCAGCAGCTACGGGACAGGGCGGCCTAATGAAAAACTGTTTTTT. This translates into CASSYGTGRPNEKLFF. The chain couples TRBV7-9 to TRBJ1-4; 9 bases fit TRBD1. Germline lookup yields CDR1 SEHNR and CDR2 FQNEAQ (reference sequence). The J segment lost 3 bases and the V segment lost 4 bases, leaving 6 bases of the junction unmatched. The CDR3 extends over 16 amino acids.

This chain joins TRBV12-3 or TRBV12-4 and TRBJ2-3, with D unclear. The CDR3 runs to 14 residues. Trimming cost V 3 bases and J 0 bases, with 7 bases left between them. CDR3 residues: CASSLARSTDTQYF. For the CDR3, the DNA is TGTGCCAGCAGTTTGGCCAGGAGCACAGATACGCAGTATTTT.

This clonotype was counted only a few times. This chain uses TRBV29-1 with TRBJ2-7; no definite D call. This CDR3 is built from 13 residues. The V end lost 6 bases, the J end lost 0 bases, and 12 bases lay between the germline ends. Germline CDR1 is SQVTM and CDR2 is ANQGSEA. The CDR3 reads CSVETVSSYEQYF. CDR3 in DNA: TGCAGCGTAGAGACGGTGAGCTCCTACGAGCAGTACTTC.

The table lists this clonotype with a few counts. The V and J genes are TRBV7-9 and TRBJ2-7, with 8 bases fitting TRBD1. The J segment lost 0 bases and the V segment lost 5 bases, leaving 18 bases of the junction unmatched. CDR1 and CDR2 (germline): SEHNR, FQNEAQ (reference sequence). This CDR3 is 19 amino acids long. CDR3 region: CASSLVWTGTSDHSYEQYF. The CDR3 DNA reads TGTGCCAGCAGCCTAGTATGGACAGGGACTTCGGACCACTCCTACGAGCAGTACTTC.

The CDR3 loop reads CASSRRGSGANVLTF. The CDR3 bases are TGTGCCAGCAGTCGGCGAGGCTCTGGGGCCAACGTCCTGACTTTC. The J gene is TRBJ2-6, the V gene TRBV6-2 or TRBV6-3; D remains ambiguous. Trimming shortened V by 5 bases and J by 0 bases, and 8 bases separated the two germline ends. The CDR3 has 15 residues. Germline CDR1 MNHEY, CDR2 SVGEGT.

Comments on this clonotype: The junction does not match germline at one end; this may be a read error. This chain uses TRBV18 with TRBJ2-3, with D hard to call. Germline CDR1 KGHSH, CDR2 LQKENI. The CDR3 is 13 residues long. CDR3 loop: CASSPSTQPDCRF. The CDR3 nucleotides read TGTGCCAGCTCACCGTCTACGCAGCCCGATTGTCGTTTT.

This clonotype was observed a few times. This CDR3 reads CATSRELGPADTQYF. CDR3 sequence (DNA): TGTGCCACCAGCAGAGAGCTGGGGCCAGCAGATACGCAGTATTTT. The J gene is TRBJ2-3, the V gene TRBV15; TRBD1 is a possible D gene (5 bases). The CDR3 is 15 amino acids. Germline loops: CDR1 LNHNV, CDR2 YYDKDF (reference sequence). Trimming stripped 0 bases from V and 4 bases from J, with 11 bases between. Drawing the rest from reference TRBV15 and TRBJ2-3, the complete variable domain is DAMVIQNPRYQVTQFGKPVTLSCSQTLNHNVMYWYQQKSSQAPKLLFHYYDKDFNNEADTPDNFQSRRPNTSFCFLDIRSPGLGDTAMYLCATSRELGPADTQYFGPGTRLTVL.

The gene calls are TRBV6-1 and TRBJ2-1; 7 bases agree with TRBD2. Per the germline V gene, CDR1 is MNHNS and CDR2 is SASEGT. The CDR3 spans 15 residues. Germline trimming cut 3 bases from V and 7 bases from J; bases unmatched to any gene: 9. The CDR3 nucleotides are TGTGCCAGCAGTGAGCCGGGACTATTTAGGAATGAGCAGTTCTTC. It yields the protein CASSEPGLFRNEQFF.

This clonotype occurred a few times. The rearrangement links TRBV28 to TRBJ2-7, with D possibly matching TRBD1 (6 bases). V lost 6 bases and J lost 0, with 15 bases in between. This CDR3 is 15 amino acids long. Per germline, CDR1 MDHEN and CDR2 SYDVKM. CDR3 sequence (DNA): TGTGCCAGCAGACCATTCGGACAGTCCTCCTACGAGCAGTACTTC. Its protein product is CASRPFGQSSYEQYF.

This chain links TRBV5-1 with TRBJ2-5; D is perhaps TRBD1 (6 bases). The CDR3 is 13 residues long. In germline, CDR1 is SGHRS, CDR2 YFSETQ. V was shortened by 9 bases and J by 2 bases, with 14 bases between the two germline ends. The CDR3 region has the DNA TGCGCCACCCGGACAGTTTCTCAAGAGACCCAGTACTTC. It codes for CATRTVSQETQYF.

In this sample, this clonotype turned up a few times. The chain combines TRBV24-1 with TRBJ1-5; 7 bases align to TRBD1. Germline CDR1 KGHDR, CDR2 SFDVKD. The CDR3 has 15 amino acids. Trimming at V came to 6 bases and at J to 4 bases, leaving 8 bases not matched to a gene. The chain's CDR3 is CATSSGLQGNQPQHF. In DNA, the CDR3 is TGTGCCACCAGTAGCGGCTTACAGGGGAATCAGCCCCAGCATTTT.

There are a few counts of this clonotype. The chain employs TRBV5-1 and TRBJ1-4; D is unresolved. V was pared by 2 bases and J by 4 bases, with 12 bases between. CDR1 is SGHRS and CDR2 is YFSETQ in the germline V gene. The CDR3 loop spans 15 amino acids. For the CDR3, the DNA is TGCGCCAGCAGCTTACCGGGAGCCGGTAATGAAAAACTGTTTTTT. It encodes CASSLPGAGNEKLFF.

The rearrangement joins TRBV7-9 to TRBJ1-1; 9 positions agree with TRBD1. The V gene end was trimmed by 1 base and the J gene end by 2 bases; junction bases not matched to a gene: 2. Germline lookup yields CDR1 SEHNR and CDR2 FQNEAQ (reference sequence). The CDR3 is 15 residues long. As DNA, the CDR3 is TGTGCCAGCAGCTTAGGGGACAGGGACAACACTGAAGCTTTCTTT. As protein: CASSLGDRDNTEAFF.

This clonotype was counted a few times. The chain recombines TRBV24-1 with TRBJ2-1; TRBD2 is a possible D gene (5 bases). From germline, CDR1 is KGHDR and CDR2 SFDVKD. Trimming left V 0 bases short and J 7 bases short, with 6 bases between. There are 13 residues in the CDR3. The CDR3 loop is CATSDLSGNEQFF. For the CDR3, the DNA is TGTGCCACCAGTGATTTGAGCGGTAATGAGCAGTTCTTC.

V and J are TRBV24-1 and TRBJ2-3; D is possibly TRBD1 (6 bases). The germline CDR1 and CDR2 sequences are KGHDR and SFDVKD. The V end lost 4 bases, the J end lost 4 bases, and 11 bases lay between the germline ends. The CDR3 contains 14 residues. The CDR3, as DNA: TGTGCCACCAGTGAACCCGGACAGTCAGATACGCAGTATTTT. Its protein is CATSEPGQSDTQYF.

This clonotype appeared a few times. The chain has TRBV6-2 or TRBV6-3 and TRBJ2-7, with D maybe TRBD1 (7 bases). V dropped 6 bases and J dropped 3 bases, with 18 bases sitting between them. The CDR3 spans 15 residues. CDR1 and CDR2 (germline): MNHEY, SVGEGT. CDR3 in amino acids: CASRRGQSDFYEQYF. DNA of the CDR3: TGTGCCAGCAGGCGGGGACAGTCGGATTTCTACGAGCAGTACTTC.

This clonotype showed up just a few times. Written as DNA, the CDR3 is TGCGCCAGCAGCCAAGATCTAGGCTCCTACAATGAGCAGTTCTTC. It yields the protein CASSQDLGSYNEQFF. This chain uses TRBV4-3 with TRBJ2-1; D not resolved. V shed 0 bases and J shed 0 bases, with 6 bases lying between them. Germline lookup yields CDR1 LGHNA and CDR2 YSLEER. The CDR3 is 15 amino acids.

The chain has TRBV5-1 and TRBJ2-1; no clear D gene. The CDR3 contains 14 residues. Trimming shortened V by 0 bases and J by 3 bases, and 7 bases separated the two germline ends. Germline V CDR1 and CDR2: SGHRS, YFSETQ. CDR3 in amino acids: CASSLGGYYNEQFF. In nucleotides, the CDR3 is TGCGCCAGCAGCTTGGGCGGTTACTACAATGAGCAGTTCTTC.

CDR3 in amino acids: CASSAETSSSYNEQFF. CDR3 DNA sequence: TGTGCCAGCAGCGCAGAGACCTCAAGCTCCTACAATGAGCAGTTCTTC. The chain links TRBV7-9 to TRBJ2-1; D is ambiguous. Trimming left V 5 bases short and J 0 bases short, with 14 bases between. This CDR3 spans 16 amino acids. The V gene's germline CDR1 is SEHNR and CDR2 FQNEAQ (reference sequence).

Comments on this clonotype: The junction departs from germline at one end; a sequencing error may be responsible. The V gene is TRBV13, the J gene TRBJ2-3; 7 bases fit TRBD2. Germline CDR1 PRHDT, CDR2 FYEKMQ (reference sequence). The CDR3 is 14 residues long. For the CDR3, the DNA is TGTGCCAGCAGCTTAAGGTTGTCCGGGAGGCTTTCCCCTTTT. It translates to CASSLRLSGRLSPF.

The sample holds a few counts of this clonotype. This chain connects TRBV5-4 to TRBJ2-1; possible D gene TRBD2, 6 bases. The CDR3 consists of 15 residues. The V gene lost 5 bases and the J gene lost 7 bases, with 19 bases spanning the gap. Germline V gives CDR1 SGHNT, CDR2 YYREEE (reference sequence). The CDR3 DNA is TGTGCCAGCAGGGAGCTTTCCGCCGCGGGGAATGAGCAGTTCTTC. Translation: CASRELSAAGNEQFF.